The T cell receptor beta chain described here comes from a study of CD8 T cells in Susac syndrome. The RNA input was roughly 0.45 to 1 ug, and it was reverse transcribed with random hexamers. One entry per CDR3 protein results from TCRdb running MiXCR on the immunoSEQ multiplex PCR reads. The table records tens of thousands of distinct CDR3 sequences, around 94% of them present only once. The clonotype comes from a human donor with Susac syndrome. The sample taken for sequencing was CD8+ T cells from PBMCs.

The CDR3 region has the DNA TGTGCCAGCAGTGAAGGTCATACTTGGGAGACCCAGTACTTC. Protein product: CASSEGHTWETQYF. The rearrangement links TRBV6-1 to TRBJ2-5; D gene ambiguous. Trimming shortened V by 1 base and J by 5 bases, and 11 bases separated the two germline ends. Germline V gene data show CDR1 as MNHNS and CDR2 as SASEGT. The CDR3 spans 14 residues.